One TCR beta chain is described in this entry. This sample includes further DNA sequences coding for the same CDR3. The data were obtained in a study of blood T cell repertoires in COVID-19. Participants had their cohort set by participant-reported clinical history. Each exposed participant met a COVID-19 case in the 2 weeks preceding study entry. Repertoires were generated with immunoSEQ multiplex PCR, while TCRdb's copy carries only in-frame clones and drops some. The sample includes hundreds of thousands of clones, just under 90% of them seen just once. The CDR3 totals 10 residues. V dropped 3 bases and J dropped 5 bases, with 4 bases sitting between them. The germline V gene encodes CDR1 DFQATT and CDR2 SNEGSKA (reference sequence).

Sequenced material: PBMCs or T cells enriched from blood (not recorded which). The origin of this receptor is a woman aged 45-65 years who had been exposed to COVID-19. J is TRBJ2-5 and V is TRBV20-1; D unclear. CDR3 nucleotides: TGCAGTGCTAGCGGGGAGACCCAGTACTTC. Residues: CSASGETQYF.